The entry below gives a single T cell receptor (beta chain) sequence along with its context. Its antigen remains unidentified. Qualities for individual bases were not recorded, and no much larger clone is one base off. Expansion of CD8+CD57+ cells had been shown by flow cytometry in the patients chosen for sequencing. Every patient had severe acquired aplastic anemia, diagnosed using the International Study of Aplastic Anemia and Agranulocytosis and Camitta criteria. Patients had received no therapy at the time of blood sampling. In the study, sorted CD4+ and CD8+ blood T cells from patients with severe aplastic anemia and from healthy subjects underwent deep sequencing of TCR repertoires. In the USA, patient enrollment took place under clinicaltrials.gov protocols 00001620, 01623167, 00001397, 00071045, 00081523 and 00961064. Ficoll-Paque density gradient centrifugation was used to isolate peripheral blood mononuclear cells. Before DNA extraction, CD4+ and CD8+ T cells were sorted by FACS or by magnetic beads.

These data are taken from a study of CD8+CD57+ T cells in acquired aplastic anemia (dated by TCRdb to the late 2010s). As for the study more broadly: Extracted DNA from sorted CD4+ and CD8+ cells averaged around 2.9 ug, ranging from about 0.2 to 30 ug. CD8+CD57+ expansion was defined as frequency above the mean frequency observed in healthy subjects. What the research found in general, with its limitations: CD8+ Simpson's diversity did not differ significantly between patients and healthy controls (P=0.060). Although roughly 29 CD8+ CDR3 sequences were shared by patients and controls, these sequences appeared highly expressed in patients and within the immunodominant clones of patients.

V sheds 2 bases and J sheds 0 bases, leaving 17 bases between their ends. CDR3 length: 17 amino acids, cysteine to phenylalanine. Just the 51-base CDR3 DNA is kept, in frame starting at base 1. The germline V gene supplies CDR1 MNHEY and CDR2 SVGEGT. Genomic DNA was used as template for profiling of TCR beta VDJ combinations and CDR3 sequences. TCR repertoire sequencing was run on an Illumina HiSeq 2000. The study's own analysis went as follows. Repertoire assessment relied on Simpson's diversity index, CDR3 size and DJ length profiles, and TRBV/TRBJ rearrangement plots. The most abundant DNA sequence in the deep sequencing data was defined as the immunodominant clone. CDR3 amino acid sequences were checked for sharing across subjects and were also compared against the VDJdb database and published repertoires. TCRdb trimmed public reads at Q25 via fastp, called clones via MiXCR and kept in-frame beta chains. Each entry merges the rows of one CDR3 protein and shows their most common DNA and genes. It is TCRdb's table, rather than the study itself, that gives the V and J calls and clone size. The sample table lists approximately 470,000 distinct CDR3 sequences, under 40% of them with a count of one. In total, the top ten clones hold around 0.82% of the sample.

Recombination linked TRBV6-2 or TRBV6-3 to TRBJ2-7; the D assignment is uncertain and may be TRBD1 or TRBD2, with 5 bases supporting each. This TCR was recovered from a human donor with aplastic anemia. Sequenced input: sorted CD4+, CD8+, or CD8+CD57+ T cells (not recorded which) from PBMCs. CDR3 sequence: CASSYGGSPYSSYEQYF. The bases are TGTGCCAGCAGTTACGGGGGTAGCCCTTATAGCTCCTACGAGCAGTACTTC.